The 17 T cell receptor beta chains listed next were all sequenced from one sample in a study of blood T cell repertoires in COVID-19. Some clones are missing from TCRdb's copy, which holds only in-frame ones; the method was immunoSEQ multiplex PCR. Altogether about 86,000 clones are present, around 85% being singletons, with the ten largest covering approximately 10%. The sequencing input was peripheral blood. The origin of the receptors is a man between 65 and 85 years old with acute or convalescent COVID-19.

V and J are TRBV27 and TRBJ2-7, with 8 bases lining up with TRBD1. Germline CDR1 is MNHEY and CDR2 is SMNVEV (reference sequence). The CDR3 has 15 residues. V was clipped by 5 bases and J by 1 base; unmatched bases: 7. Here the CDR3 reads CASSPGTGTSYEQYV. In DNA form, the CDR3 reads TGTGCCAGCAGTCCAGGGACAGGAACGTCCTACGAGCAGTACGTC.

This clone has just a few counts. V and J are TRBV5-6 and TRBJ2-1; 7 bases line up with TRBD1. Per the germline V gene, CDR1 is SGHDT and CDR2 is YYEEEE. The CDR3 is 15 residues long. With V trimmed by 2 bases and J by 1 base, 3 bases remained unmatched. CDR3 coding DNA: TGTGCCAGCAGCTTAGGGGGCTGGTCCTACAATGAGCAGTTCTTC. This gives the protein CASSLGGWSYNEQFF.

This CDR3 is CASTRDRGFQETQYF. For the CDR3, the DNA is TGTGCCAGCACCCGGGACAGGGGGTTTCAAGAGACCCAGTACTTC. The chain uses TRBV9 and TRBJ2-5; 11 bases match TRBD1. CDR1 is SGDLS and CDR2 is YYNGEE in the germline V gene. The CDR3 runs to 15 residues. J was trimmed by 2 bases and V by 6 bases; bases with no gene match: 6.

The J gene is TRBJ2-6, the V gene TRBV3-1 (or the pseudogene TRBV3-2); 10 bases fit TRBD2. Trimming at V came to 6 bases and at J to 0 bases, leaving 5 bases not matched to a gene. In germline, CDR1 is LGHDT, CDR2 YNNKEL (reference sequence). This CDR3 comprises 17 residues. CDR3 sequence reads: CASRPLAGASGANVLTF. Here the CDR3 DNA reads TGTGCCAGCAGACCTCTAGCGGGGGCCTCTGGGGCCAACGTCCTGACTTTC.

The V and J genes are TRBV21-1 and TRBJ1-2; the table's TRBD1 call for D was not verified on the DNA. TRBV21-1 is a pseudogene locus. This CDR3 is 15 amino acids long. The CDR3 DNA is TGTGCCAGCAGCAACCTCCCTCGGACAGACTATGGCTACACCTTC. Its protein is CASSNLPRTDYGYTF.

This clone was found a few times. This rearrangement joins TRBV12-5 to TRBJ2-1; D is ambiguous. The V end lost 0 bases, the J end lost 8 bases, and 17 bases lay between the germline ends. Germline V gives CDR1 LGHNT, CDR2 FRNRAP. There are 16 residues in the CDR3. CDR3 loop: CASGLVLGGQGYEQFF. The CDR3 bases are TGTGCTAGTGGTTTGGTACTCGGCGGCCAAGGCTATGAGCAGTTCTTC.

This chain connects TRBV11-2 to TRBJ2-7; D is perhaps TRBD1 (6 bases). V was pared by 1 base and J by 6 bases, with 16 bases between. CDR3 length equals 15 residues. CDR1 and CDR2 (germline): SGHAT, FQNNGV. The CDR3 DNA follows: TGTGCCAGCAGCTTAGTATGGCAGGGGTTTGGCGAGCAGTACTTC. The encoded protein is CASSLVWQGFGEQYF.

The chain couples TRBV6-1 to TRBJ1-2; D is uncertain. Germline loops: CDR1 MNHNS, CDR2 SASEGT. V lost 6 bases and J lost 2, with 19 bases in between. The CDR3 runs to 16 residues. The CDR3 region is CASRENPGRENYGYTF. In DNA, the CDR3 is TGTGCCAGCAGAGAAAATCCCGGACGGGAAAACTATGGCTACACCTTC.

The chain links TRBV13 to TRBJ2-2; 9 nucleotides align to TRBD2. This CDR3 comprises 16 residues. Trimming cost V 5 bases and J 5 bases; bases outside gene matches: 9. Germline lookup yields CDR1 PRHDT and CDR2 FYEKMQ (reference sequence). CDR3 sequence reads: CASSTRGAGGTGELFF. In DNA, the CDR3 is TGTGCCAGCAGCACCCGGGGAGCGGGGGGAACCGGGGAGCTGTTTTTT.

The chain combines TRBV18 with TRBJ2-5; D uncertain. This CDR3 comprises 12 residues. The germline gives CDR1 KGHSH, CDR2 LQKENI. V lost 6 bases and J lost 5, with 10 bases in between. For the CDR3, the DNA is TGTGCCAGCTCCCCCTCCTTGGAGACCCAGTACTTC. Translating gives CASSPSLETQYF.

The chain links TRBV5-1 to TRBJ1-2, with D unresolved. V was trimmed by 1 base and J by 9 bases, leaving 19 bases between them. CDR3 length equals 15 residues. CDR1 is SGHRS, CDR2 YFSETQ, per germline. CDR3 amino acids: CASSLRESETGSYTF. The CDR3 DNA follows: TGCGCCAGCAGCTTGAGGGAGAGCGAAACTGGCAGCTACACCTTC. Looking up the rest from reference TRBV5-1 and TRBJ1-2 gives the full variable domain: KAGVTQTPRYLIKTRGQQVTLSCSPISGHRSVSWYQQTPGQGLQFLFEYFSETQRNKGNFPGRFSGRQFSNSRSEMNVSTLELGDSALYLCASSLRESETGSYTFGSGTRLTVV.

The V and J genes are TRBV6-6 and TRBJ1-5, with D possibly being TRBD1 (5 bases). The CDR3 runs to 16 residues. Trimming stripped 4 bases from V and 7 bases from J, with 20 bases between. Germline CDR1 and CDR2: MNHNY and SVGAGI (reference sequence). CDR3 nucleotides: TGTGCCAGCAGTTCTCCGATCGACAGCCCCGGGCAGCCCCAGCATTTT. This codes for CASSSPIDSPGQPQHF.

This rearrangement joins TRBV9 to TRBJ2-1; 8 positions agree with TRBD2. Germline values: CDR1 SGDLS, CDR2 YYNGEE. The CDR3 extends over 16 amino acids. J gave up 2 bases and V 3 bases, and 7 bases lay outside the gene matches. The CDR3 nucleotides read TGTGCCAGCAGCGCCTCTACTAGCGGCACCTACAATGAGCAGTTCTTC. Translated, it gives CASSASTSGTYNEQFF.

In DNA, the CDR3 is TGTGCCACCAGCAGAGACAGAACAGGGCCCGGGGAGCTGTTTTTT. Protein sequence: CATSRDRTGPGELFF. The rearrangement links TRBV15 to TRBJ2-2, with a tentative D call TRBD1 (6 bases). Germline assignment: CDR1 LNHNV and CDR2 YYDKDF (reference sequence). This CDR3 comprises 15 residues. Trimming cost V 0 bases and J 6 bases, with 11 bases left between them.

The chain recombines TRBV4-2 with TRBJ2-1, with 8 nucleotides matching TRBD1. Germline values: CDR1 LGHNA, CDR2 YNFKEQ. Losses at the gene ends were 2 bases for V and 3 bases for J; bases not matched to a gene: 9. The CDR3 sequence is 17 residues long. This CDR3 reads CASSQSQGVSYYNEQFF. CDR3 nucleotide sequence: TGTGCCAGCAGCCAATCACAGGGGGTCTCGTACTACAATGAGCAGTTCTTC.

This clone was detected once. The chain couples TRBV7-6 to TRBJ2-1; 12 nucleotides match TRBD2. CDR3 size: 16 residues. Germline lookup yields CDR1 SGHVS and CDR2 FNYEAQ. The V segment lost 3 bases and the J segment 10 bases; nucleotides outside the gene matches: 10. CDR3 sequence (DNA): TGTGCCAGCAGCTTCACCCCTACTAGCGGGGGGTCCGAGCAGTTCTTC. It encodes CASSFTPTSGGSEQFF.

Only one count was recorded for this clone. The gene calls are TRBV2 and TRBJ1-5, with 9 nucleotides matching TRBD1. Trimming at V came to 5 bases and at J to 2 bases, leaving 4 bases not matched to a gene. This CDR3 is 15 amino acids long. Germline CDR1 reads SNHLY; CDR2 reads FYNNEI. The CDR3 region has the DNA TGTGCCAGCAGTATGGACAGGGGCGGCAATCAGCCCCAGCATTTT. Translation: CASSMDRGGNQPQHF.